A selection of T cell receptor beta chains follows, all from one sample in a study of T cells after yellow fever vaccination. One entry per CDR3 protein, called by TCRdb with MiXCR from the 5' RACE reads. The sample yields around 300,000 distinct CDR3 sequences, around 4.3% seen once. The sample was PBMCs, taken 15 days after the yellow fever booster vaccination. The receptor source for this set is a young man who received the YFV17D yellow fever vaccine. CDR3s include the opening cysteine and the closing phenylalanine or tryptophan. The order of the fields is V gene, J gene, CDR3 protein.

v_gene: TRBV27; j_gene: TRBJ1-5; CDR3aa: CASSLGFNQPQHF
v_gene: TRBV7-2; j_gene: TRBJ1-5; CDR3aa: CASSPMNSNQPQHF
v_gene: TRBV4-2; j_gene: TRBJ1-4; CDR3aa: CASSHIGQGRNEKLFF
v_gene: TRBV15; j_gene: TRBJ2-1; CDR3aa: CATSRDRGGDEQFF
v_gene: TRBV30; j_gene: TRBJ1-1; CDR3aa: CAWSVSSGRTEAFF
v_gene: TRBV6-5; j_gene: TRBJ2-3; CDR3aa: CASSPPLGDTQYF
v_gene: TRBV6-1; j_gene: TRBJ2-5; CDR3aa: CASSDPMTETQYF
v_gene: TRBV27; j_gene: TRBJ2-1; CDR3aa: CASSKGAVYNEQFF
v_gene: TRBV20-1; j_gene: TRBJ2-3; CDR3aa: CSASPTVDTDTQYF
v_gene: TRBV6-6; j_gene: TRBJ2-1; CDR3aa: CASSYSGTPLNEQFF
v_gene: TRBV19; j_gene: TRBJ1-4; CDR3aa: CASSMAPTAATNEKLFF
v_gene: TRBV5-1; j_gene: TRBJ2-2; CDR3aa: CASSLPSGGDTGELFF
v_gene: TRBV2; j_gene: TRBJ2-2; CDR3aa: CASSEMTASVGNGELFF
v_gene: TRBV18; j_gene: TRBJ1-4; CDR3aa: CASSRSVPGVGLFF